This T cell receptor (beta chain) appears in the sequencing data of a study of blood T cell repertoires in COVID-19. Germline V CDR1 and CDR2: SGHKS, YYEKEE (reference sequence). CDR3 length: 13 amino acids. Trimming left V 4 bases short and J 0 bases short, with 7 bases between. Participants reported their clinical history, and cohort assignment relied on those reports. In the 2 weeks before study entry, exposed participants met a COVID-19 case, which was PCR-confirmed or clinician-diagnosed. TCRdb's table, derived via immunoSEQ multiplex PCR, lists solely in-frame clones and lacks some. Found here are 350,000 to 500,000 clones, roughly 84% of them singletons; the top ten hold 1.4% to 1.5%.

Source material: PBMCs or T cells enriched from blood (not recorded which). The origin of this receptor is a woman under 30 who had been exposed to COVID-19. V gene TRBV5-5 combines with J gene TRBJ1-1; D might be TRBD1 (5 bases). The CDR3 protein is CASSLDMNTEAFF. In nucleotides, the CDR3 is TGTGCCAGCAGCCTGGACATGAACACTGAAGCTTTCTTT.